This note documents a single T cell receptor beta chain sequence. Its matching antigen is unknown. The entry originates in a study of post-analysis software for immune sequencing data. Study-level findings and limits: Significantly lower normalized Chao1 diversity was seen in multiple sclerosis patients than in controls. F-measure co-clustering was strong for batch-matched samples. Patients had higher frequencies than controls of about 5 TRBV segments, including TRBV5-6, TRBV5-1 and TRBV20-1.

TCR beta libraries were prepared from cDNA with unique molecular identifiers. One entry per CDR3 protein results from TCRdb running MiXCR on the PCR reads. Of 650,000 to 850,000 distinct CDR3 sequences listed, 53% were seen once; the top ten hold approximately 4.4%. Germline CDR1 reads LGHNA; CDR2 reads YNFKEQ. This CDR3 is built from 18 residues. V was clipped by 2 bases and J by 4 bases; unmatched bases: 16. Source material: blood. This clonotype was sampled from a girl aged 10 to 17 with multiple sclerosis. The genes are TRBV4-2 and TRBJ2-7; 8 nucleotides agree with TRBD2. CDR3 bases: TGTGCCAGCAGCCAATTCTCGGGGAGCGGGAGACTGGCATACGAGCAGTACTTC. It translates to CASSQFSGSGRLAYEQYF.